The 26 T cell receptor beta chains below come from one sample, sequenced in a study of T-cell reconstitution after alpha-beta-depleted transplantation in children. The TCRbeta library was prepared with unique molecular identifiers. MiXCR, applied by TCRdb to the PCR reads, yields one record per CDR3 protein. The sample yields 200,000 to 250,000 distinct CDR3 sequences, 8.4% seen once. Sequencing used PBMCs, mostly from graft donor cells, obtained 360 days after TCRalphabeta/CD19-depleted stem cell transplant. These receptors all stem from a male patient under 10 years old who had a stem cell transplant for acute myeloid leukemia, so the T cells may come from the graft donor.

This clonotype has more than one count but fewer than ten. The CDR3 protein is CSASLSSWADTQYF. In DNA, the CDR3 is TGCAGTGCTTCCCTTTCCAGCTGGGCAGATACGCAGTATTTT. This chain links TRBV20-1 with TRBJ2-3; no reliable D call. The CDR3 is 14 residues long. Germline V lookup: CDR1 DFQATT, CDR2 SNEGSKA (reference sequence). The V end was cut by 5 bases, the J end by 4 bases, with 16 bases between.

This clonotype was seen only a few times. The rearrangement joins TRBV18 to TRBJ2-1; D remains unclear. Germline CDR1 KGHSH, CDR2 LQKENI. V shed 1 base and J shed 4 bases, with 11 bases lying between them. The CDR3 spans 15 residues. The CDR3, as DNA: TGTGCCAGCTCACCACACTCCGGAAATTACAATGAGCAGTTCTTC. This encodes CASSPHSGNYNEQFF.

This clonotype was observed a few times. J is TRBJ2-1 and V is TRBV7-9; D is undetermined. The CDR3 extends over 12 amino acids. Looked up from germline, CDR1 is SEHNR and CDR2 is FQNEAQ (reference sequence). V lost 5 bases and J lost 5, with 7 bases in between. CDR3 sequence: CASSPWDNEQFF. DNA for the CDR3: TGTGCCAGCAGCCCTTGGGACAATGAGCAGTTCTTC. Variable domain in full (rest from reference TRBV7-9 and TRBJ2-1): DTGVSQNPRHKITKRGQNVTFRCDPISEHNRLYWYRQTLGQGPEFLTYFQNEAQLEKSRLLSDRFSAERPKGSFSTLEIQRTEQGDSAMYLCASSPWDNEQFFGPGTRLTVL.

This clonotype was counted ten times or more. The chain joins TRBV7-6 to TRBJ2-4, with D perhaps TRBD1 (6 bases). V was cut by 1 base and J by 8 bases, with 12 bases left in between. CDR1 and CDR2 from the germline V gene are SGHVS and FNYEAQ. The CDR3 is 14 residues long. The CDR3, as DNA: TGTGCCAGCAGCTTAGAACCAGGGGCGGACATTCAGTACTTC. It yields the protein CASSLEPGADIQYF. The variable domain in full, with the rest retrieved from reference TRBV7-6 and TRBJ2-4, is GAGVSQSPRYKVTKRGQDVALRCDPISGHVSLYWYRQALGQGPEFLTYFNYEAQQDKSGLPNDRFSAERPEGSISTLTIQRTEQRDSAMYRCASSLEPGADIQYFGAGTRLSVL.

In its sample, this clonotype was seen many times. This chain links TRBV24-1 with TRBJ2-5; 7 bases match TRBD2. The CDR3 sequence is 15 residues long. V was pared by 2 bases and J by 1 base, with 3 bases of the junction left unmatched. Germline V gene data show CDR1 as KGHDR and CDR2 as SFDVKD. This CDR3 reads CATSDSTGGQETQYF. The DNA for the CDR3 is TGTGCCACCAGTGATTCTACGGGGGGCCAAGAGACCCAGTACTTC.

This chain uses TRBV12-3 or TRBV12-4 with TRBJ2-7; TRBD2 matches at 12 bases. CDR3 size: 15 residues. With V trimmed by 6 bases and J by 0 bases, 3 bases remained unmatched. The CDR3 sequence is CASRPGLAGSYEQYF. The CDR3 nucleotides are TGTGCCAGCAGACCGGGACTAGCGGGCTCCTACGAGCAGTACTTC.

This clonotype was seen more than once but under ten times. The V call is TRBV29-1, the J call TRBJ2-3; 8 positions agree with TRBD1. This CDR3 is 12 amino acids long. After removal of 4 bases from V and 4 bases from J, the junction contained 1 base not matched to a gene. Germline CDR1 reads SQVTM; CDR2 reads ANQGSEA. The CDR3 DNA is TGCAGCGTTGGGACAGGGCCAGATACGCAGTATTTT. The encoded protein is CSVGTGPDTQYF.

This clonotype was found a few times. The chain has TRBV5-1 and TRBJ2-6; 8 positions agree with TRBD1. Germline V CDR1 and CDR2: SGHRS, YFSETQ. Germline trimming cut 3 bases from V and 4 bases from J; bases unmatched to any gene: 9. The CDR3 has 17 amino acids. Here the CDR3 reads CASSSLTGVTGANVLTF. CDR3 nucleotides: TGCGCCAGCAGCTCCTTGACAGGGGTGACAGGGGCCAACGTCCTGACTTTC.

In this sample, this clonotype turned up many times. The chain couples TRBV20-1 to TRBJ2-1; unclear D gene. CDR3 length: 14 residues. From germline, CDR1 is DFQATT and CDR2 SNEGSKA (reference sequence). V lost 3 bases, J lost 2 bases, and 11 bases lay in between. CDR3 coding DNA: TGCAGTGCTAGCAACTCTCTAACCTACAATGAGCAGTTCTTC. It specifies CSASNSLTYNEQFF.

This clonotype has a count of ten or more. The chain carries TRBV4-3 and TRBJ2-7, with 14 nucleotides matching TRBD2. The V segment lost 0 bases and the J segment 4 bases; nucleotides outside the gene matches: 11. The CDR3 loop spans 19 amino acids. Germline lookup yields CDR1 LGHNA and CDR2 YSLEER. The CDR3 nucleotides read TGCGCCAGCAGCCAAGATTTGAGCGGACTAGCGGGAGGAGGATACGAGCAGTACTTC. It encodes CASSQDLSGLAGGGYEQYF.

The chain carries TRBV12-3 or TRBV12-4 and TRBJ2-3; the D gene is possibly TRBD2 (6 bases). Trimming left V 6 bases short and J 6 bases short, with 13 bases between. CDR3 length: 13 amino acids. CDR3 sequence reads: CASSLGGIDTQYF. Written as DNA, the CDR3 is TGTGCCAGCAGCCTTGGCGGGATCGATACGCAGTATTTT.

This clonotype was detected ten times or more. The chain combines TRBV6-5 with TRBJ2-5, with TRBD2 identical over 11 bases. Germline trimming cut 3 bases from V and 4 bases from J; bases unmatched to any gene: 4. This CDR3 is built from 15 residues. Germline V gene sequence: CDR1 MNHEY, CDR2 SVGAGI. The CDR3 loop reads CASSYSGGARETQYF. Here the CDR3 DNA reads TGTGCCAGCAGTTATAGCGGGGGGGCGAGAGAGACCCAGTACTTC.

This rearrangement joins TRBV11-2 to TRBJ2-4; 7 bases line up with TRBD2. From germline, CDR1 is SGHAT and CDR2 FQNNGV. J lost 0 bases, V lost 1 base, and 15 bases had no gene match. The CDR3 has 20 residues. CDR3 amino acids: CASSLVVGGGVKLAKNIQYF. CDR3 coding DNA: TGTGCCAGCAGCTTAGTCGTGGGTGGGGGGGTCAAGCTAGCCAAAAACATTCAGTACTTC.

This chain links TRBV11-2 with TRBJ1-1; D is possibly TRBD1 (5 bases). This CDR3 is built from 16 residues. Germline-derived CDR1 and CDR2 are SGHAT and FQNNGV. Trimming removed 0 bases at V and 2 bases at J, with 13 bases between. CDR3 loop: CASSLDLARTNTEAFF. The CDR3, as DNA: TGTGCCAGCAGCTTAGATCTGGCCAGGACAAACACTGAAGCTTTCTTT.

The genes are TRBV20-1 and TRBJ1-1, with a weak D call TRBD1 (5 bases). CDR3 length equals 14 residues. Germline assignment: CDR1 DFQATT and CDR2 SNEGSKA (reference sequence). V shed 1 base and J shed 0 bases, with 9 bases lying between them. CDR3 protein: CSARVDTVNTEAFF. The CDR3 DNA reads TGCAGTGCTAGAGTGGACACAGTGAACACTGAAGCTTTCTTT.

This clonotype came up many times. The rearrangement joins TRBV6-1 to TRBJ2-4, with 7 positions matching TRBD2. CDR1 is MNHNS, CDR2 SASEGT, per germline. This CDR3 contains 13 residues. Unmatched junction bases numbered 8, after V lost 6 bases and J lost 9 bases. The CDR3 DNA reads as TGTGCCAGCAGCCCCGGACTAGGGACCATTCAGTACTTC. Translated: CASSPGLGTIQYF.

Many counts were recorded for this clonotype. The V and J genes are TRBV14 and TRBJ2-3; D call uncertain. The ends were cut back, 0 bases at V and 2 bases at J, with 12 bases in the middle. The germline V gene has CDR1 SGHDN and CDR2 FVKESK. This CDR3 region has 16 residues. CDR3 sequence: CASSQDRHRATDTQYF. The CDR3 bases are TGTGCCAGCAGCCAAGACCGGCATCGCGCCACAGATACGCAGTATTTT.

The rearrangement uses TRBV7-2 and TRBJ2-7, with D possibly matching TRBD2 (5 bases). V lost 0 bases and J 5 bases, leaving 8 bases between the germline ends. The CDR3 has 13 amino acids. CDR1 SGHTA and CDR2 FQGNSA come from the germline V gene. CDR3 protein: CASSLALANEQYF. The CDR3 nucleotides are TGTGCCAGCAGCTTAGCCCTAGCTAACGAGCAGTACTTC.

V usage is TRBV7-2 and J usage is TRBJ2-1; D unclear. V lost 2 bases and J lost 3, with 2 bases in between. This CDR3 spans 12 amino acids. The V gene's germline CDR1 is SGHTA and CDR2 FQGNSA. The CDR3, as DNA: TGTGCCAGCAGCTTATTCTACAATGAGCAGTTCTTC. This codes for CASSLFYNEQFF.

This clonotype has just a few counts. The chain joins TRBV5-5 to TRBJ2-3; 8 bases match TRBD1. This CDR3 region has 17 residues. Germline loops: CDR1 SGHKS, CDR2 YYEKEE (reference sequence). Unmatched junction bases numbered 6, after V lost 0 bases and J lost 0 bases. In nucleotides, the CDR3 is TGTGCCAGCAGCTTGGAAAGGACAGGGAAAAGCACAGATACGCAGTATTTT. This sequence encodes CASSLERTGKSTDTQYF.

Ten or more counts support this clonotype. This CDR3 is CASSLKGAYGYTF. The CDR3 DNA reads as TGTGCCAGCAGCTTAAAGGGGGCTTATGGCTACACCTTC. V is TRBV7-2 and J is TRBJ1-2; 7 bases map to TRBD1. The CDR3 totals 13 residues. Looked up from germline, CDR1 is SGHTA and CDR2 is FQGNSA. V lost 2 bases and J lost 5; bases outside the gene matches: 2. The variable domain in full, with the rest retrieved from reference TRBV7-2 and TRBJ1-2, is GAGVSQSPSNKVTEKGKDVELRCDPISGHTALYWYRQSLGQGLEFLIYFQGNSAPDKSGLPSDRFSAERTGGSVSTLTIQRTQQEDSAVYLCASSLKGAYGYTFGSGTRLTVV.

This clonotype was found many times. The rearrangement joins TRBV12-3 or TRBV12-4 to TRBJ2-3; no firm D call. With 7 bases removed from V and 3 bases from J, the gap between germline ends came to 8 bases. The length of the CDR3 is 12 residues. For the CDR3, the DNA is TGTGCCAGCACCCGACCAACAGATACGCAGTATTTT. Amino acid sequence: CASTRPTDTQYF.

The V and J genes are TRBV2 and TRBJ1-4; perhaps TRBD1 as D (5 bases). The germline V and J ends were trimmed by 5 bases and 8 bases, with 6 bases remaining between them. This CDR3 spans 11 amino acids. Germline lookup yields CDR1 SNHLY and CDR2 FYNNEI. The CDR3 loop reads CASSKGEKLFF. CDR3 in DNA: TGTGCCAGCAGTAAGGGGGAAAAACTGTTTTTT.

Only a few counts were recorded for this clonotype. V usage is TRBV6-2 or TRBV6-3 and J usage is TRBJ2-7, with D uncertain. Trimming removed 5 bases from V and 1 base from J, with 15 bases in between. Germline CDR1 and CDR2: MNHEY and SVGEGT. This CDR3 comprises 15 residues. The CDR3 here is CASSRPSHKSYEQYV. CDR3 in DNA: TGTGCCAGCAGTCGACCGTCCCACAAGTCCTACGAGCAGTACGTC.

This clonotype was counted only a few times. The CDR3 DNA reads as TGCGCCAGCAGAACGTCGGGGACTGGAAACACCATATATTTT. Amino acids: CASRTSGTGNTIYF. The chain employs TRBV5-1 and TRBJ1-3; D is undetermined. The germline gives CDR1 SGHRS, CDR2 YFSETQ. The V end was cut by 5 bases, the J end by 2 bases, with 11 bases between. This CDR3 contains 14 residues.

The V call is TRBV12-3 or TRBV12-4, the J call TRBJ2-7; weak D call: TRBD2 (5 bases). V was trimmed by 0 bases and J by 1 base, leaving 10 bases between them. The CDR3 has 15 amino acids. CDR3 sequence reads: CASSLASAGSYEQYF. In DNA, the CDR3 is TGTGCCAGCAGTTTAGCTTCTGCGGGTTCCTACGAGCAGTACTTC.